This entry lists 8 T cell receptor beta chains sequenced from one sample in a study of beta chain features in type 1 diabetes. Of the isolated RNA, all was reverse transcribed, and so the sequenced material was expressed TCRB transcripts. Clones were read by immunoSEQ multiplex PCR, and TCRdb kept only the in-frame ones, dropping some. The sample consists of under 250,000 clones, 13% to 15% of them appearing once. Sequencing was performed on naive CD4+ T cells from blood. The receptor source for this set is a woman between 35 and 50 years old in good health.

V and J are TRBV11-2 and TRBJ2-4; D possibly corresponds to TRBD2 (6 bases). V dropped 2 bases and J dropped 0 bases, with 8 bases sitting between them. The CDR3 spans 15 residues. Germline loops: CDR1 SGHAT, CDR2 FQNNGV. Written as DNA, the CDR3 is TGTGCCAGCAGCTTAACGGGACTAGCCAAAAACATTCAGTACTTC. This translates into CASSLTGLAKNIQYF.

In its sample, this clone was seen a few times. The chain combines TRBV9 with TRBJ2-2; D might be TRBD2 (5 bases). The V gene lost 0 bases and the J gene lost 7 bases, with 13 bases spanning the gap. CDR1 and CDR2 from the germline V gene are SGDLS and YYNGEE. This CDR3 region has 15 residues. CDR3 loop: CASSVEMTGSGELFF. The DNA of the CDR3 is TGTGCCAGCAGCGTAGAAATGACTGGGAGCGGGGAGCTGTTTTTT.

This clone was detected only a few times. J is TRBJ1-1 and V is TRBV10-3; D gene unclear. Trimming stripped 0 bases from V and 1 base from J, with 9 bases between. The CDR3 sequence is 15 residues long. Germline CDR1 reads ENHRY; CDR2 reads SYGVKD. CDR3 bases: TGTGCCATCAGTGAGTCACGCGGGAGGAACACTGAAGCTTTCTTT. Translation gives CAISESRGRNTEAFF.

This clone was recorded a few times. This chain joins TRBV9 and TRBJ2-3; TRBD2 agrees at 8 bases. The CDR3 totals 14 residues. V was clipped by 4 bases and J by 4 bases; unmatched bases: 5. Germline V gives CDR1 SGDLS, CDR2 YYNGEE. CDR3 in DNA: TGTGCCAGCAGCCTTAGCGGGGTGGCAGATACGCAGTATTTT. It encodes CASSLSGVADTQYF.

In its sample, this clone was seen a few times. This chain links TRBV2 with TRBJ2-3, with D maybe TRBD1 (6 bases). In germline, CDR1 is SNHLY, CDR2 FYNNEI. The CDR3 length is 14 residues. Trimming stripped 6 bases from V and 0 bases from J, with 10 bases between. DNA of the CDR3: TGTGCCAGCAGGAGGACAGCTAGCACAGATACGCAGTATTTT. Amino acids: CASRRTASTDTQYF.

This clone was counted only a few times. The chain uses TRBV4-3 and TRBJ1-2, with D possibly matching TRBD1 (5 bases). The germline V and J ends were trimmed by 4 bases and 4 bases, with 10 bases remaining between them. CDR1 is LGHNA and CDR2 is YSLEER in the germline V gene. The length of the CDR3 is 13 residues. The CDR3 sequence: CASSPGRGYGYTF. The DNA for the CDR3 is TGCGCCAGCAGCCCGGGGAGGGGCTATGGCTACACCTTC.

The chain has TRBV5-4 and TRBJ1-2, with D possibly TRBD1 on 5 matching bases. Germline CDR1 reads SGHNT; CDR2 reads YYREEE (reference sequence). V dropped 1 base and J dropped 7 bases, with 17 bases sitting between them. The CDR3 runs 15 residues. Here the CDR3 DNA reads TGTGCCAGCAGCTTGAGGTCAGGGCCATGGAGTGGCTACACCTTC. Translated, it gives CASSLRSGPWSGYTF. The full variable domain, its missing parts supplied by reference TRBV5-4 and TRBJ1-2, is ETGVTQSPTHLIKTRGQQVTLRCSSQSGHNTVSWYQQALGQGPQFIFQYYREEENGRGNFPPRFSGLQFPNYSSELNVNALELDDSALYLCASSLRSGPWSGYTFGSGTRLTVV.

The chain couples TRBV5-4 to TRBJ2-5; 10 nucleotides line up with TRBD2. Trimming took 4 bases from V and 3 from J; bases not matched to a gene: 9. Germline V CDR1 and CDR2: SGHNT, YYREEE (reference sequence). The CDR3 is 16 residues long. The CDR3 DNA is TGTGCCAGCAGCCGAGGAGGACTAGCGGACAAAGAGACCCAGTACTTC. Protein product: CASSRGGLADKETQYF.